The 21 T cell receptor beta chains reported below all come from one sample, sequenced in a study of neurological immune-mediated disorders. TCRdb re-derived calls from the 5' RACE reads in MiXCR, one entry per CDR3 protein. The table shows tens of thousands of distinct CDR3 sequences, with around 4% occurring only once. Sequenced input: PBMCs. The receptors originated from a young man with multiple sclerosis.

The chain employs TRBV21-1 and TRBJ2-3; the D call TRBD1 from the table was never checked on the DNA. TRBV21-1 is tagged as a pseudogene. The length of the CDR3 is 15 residues. Here the CDR3 reads CASQTGQGVIDTQYF. The CDR3 bases are TGTGCCAGCCAAACGGGTCAGGGGGTTATCGATACGCAGTATTTT.

There are many counts of this clonotype. The chain links TRBV12-3 or TRBV12-4 to TRBJ1-1; D not certain. V dropped 7 bases and J dropped 11 bases, with 14 bases sitting between them. The CDR3 spans 11 residues. The CDR3, as DNA: TGTGCCAGCACTTCGGACCGTTTGGCTTTCTTT. Amino acids: CASTSDRLAFF.

The chain combines TRBV3-1 with TRBJ2-1; D remains unclear. There are 16 residues in the CDR3. Trimming cost V 1 base and J 4 bases, with 14 bases left between them. Germline V gene lookup returns CDR1 LGHDT and CDR2 YNNKEL (reference sequence). The CDR3 sequence is CASSQGIAFVYNEQFF. CDR3 sequence (DNA): TGTGCCAGCAGCCAAGGAATCGCGTTTGTGTACAATGAGCAGTTCTTC.

This clonotype was recorded at least ten times. The chain has TRBV5-1 and TRBJ1-1; maybe TRBD1 (5 bases). The V and J ends lost 1 base and 7 bases respectively, with 11 bases between them. The CDR3 has 13 amino acids. Germline V gene lookup returns CDR1 SGHRS and CDR2 YFSETQ. CDR3 sequence reads: CASSLYFGGEAFF. CDR3 DNA: TGCGCCAGCAGCTTGTATTTCGGGGGTGAAGCTTTCTTT. Supplemented by reference TRBV5-1 and TRBJ1-1, the full variable domain reads KAGVTQTPRYLIKTRGQQVTLSCSPISGHRSVSWYQQTPGQGLQFLFEYFSETQRNKGNFPGRFSGRQFSNSRSEMNVSTLELGDSALYLCASSLYFGGEAFFGQGTRLTVV.

This clonotype came up a few times. The genes are TRBV6-2 or TRBV6-3 and TRBJ1-1; TRBD1 is a possible D gene (5 bases). The V gene's germline CDR1 is MNHEY and CDR2 SVGEGT. The CDR3 runs 13 residues. V was clipped by 5 bases and J by 5 bases, with 12 bases between them. CDR3 nucleotide sequence: TGTGCCAGCAGTCTCGGGGCGAGAACTGAAGCTTTCTTT. As protein: CASSLGARTEAFF.

The chain is built from TRBV19 and TRBJ2-1; D call uncertain. V was trimmed by 3 bases and J by 5 bases, leaving 11 bases between them. CDR3 size: 14 residues. Germline loops: CDR1 LNHDA, CDR2 SQIVND (reference sequence). CDR3 DNA: TGTGCCAGTAGTATCATTCTGAGTCACAATGAGCAGTTCTTC. It encodes CASSIILSHNEQFF.

Concerning this clonotype: This may be a read error, as it is one base from a much larger clone. The rearrangement joins TRBV20-1 to TRBJ1-1, with D perhaps matching TRBD1 (5 bases). Germline V gene data show CDR1 as DFQATT and CDR2 as SNEGSKA (reference sequence). The CDR3 loop spans 14 amino acids. The V end was cut by 6 bases, the J end by 6 bases, with 20 bases between. CDR3 in DNA: TGCAGTGCCACGATGGTGGAGGGGTTGCCTGAAGCTTTCTTT. Translated, it gives CSATMVEGLPEAFF.

Many counts were recorded for this clonotype. The V and J genes are TRBV29-1 and TRBJ1-2; D gene unclear. CDR3 size: 12 residues. Germline V CDR1 and CDR2: SQVTM, ANQGSEA. The CDR3 loop reads CTGMGGGFGYTF. CDR3 sequence (DNA): TGCACCGGAATGGGAGGCGGGTTTGGCTACACCTTC.

This clonotype has at least ten counts. CDR3 loop: CASSLRAEDGTQHF. CDR3 sequence (DNA): TGTGCCAGCAGCTTGAGAGCCGAAGACGGGACCCAGCATTTT. The chain employs TRBV7-6 and TRBJ1-5, with D unclear. This CDR3 contains 14 residues. From germline, CDR1 is SGHVS and CDR2 FNYEAQ. Trimming took off 3 bases at V and 11 bases at J, with 17 bases between the two ends.

This clonotype has only a few counts. The rearrangement links TRBV6-6 to TRBJ2-3, with 8 bases identical to TRBD2. V lost 3 bases, J lost 1 base, and 9 bases stayed unmatched. CDR3 length: 17 amino acids. Germline CDR1 MNHNY, CDR2 SVGAGI (reference sequence). The CDR3 here is CASSYRPGGPGTDTQYF. The CDR3 DNA sequence: TGTGCCAGCAGTTATCGCCCGGGGGGGCCCGGCACAGATACGCAGTATTTT.

This clonotype was recorded many times. The CDR3 DNA sequence: TGTGCCAGCAGCGCTATTGGTCGGGCTGAAGCTTTCTTT. As protein: CASSAIGRAEAFF. The chain employs TRBV9 and TRBJ1-1, with no clear D. Germline assignment: CDR1 SGDLS and CDR2 YYNGEE. Trimming removed 3 bases from V and 6 bases from J, with 12 bases in between. The CDR3 loop spans 13 amino acids.

This clonotype appeared many times. This rearrangement joins TRBV7-9 to TRBJ1-4; D is unclear. Germline V lookup: CDR1 SEHNR, CDR2 FQNEAQ (reference sequence). This CDR3 has 15 amino acids. V gave up 5 bases and J gave up 3 bases, with 13 bases separating them. This CDR3 is CASSPLREANEKLFF. The CDR3 nucleotides are TGTGCCAGCAGCCCGTTGAGGGAGGCTAATGAAAAACTGTTTTTT.

There are many counts of this clonotype. This chain joins TRBV7-6 and TRBJ2-3, with a weak D call TRBD2 (7 bases). Germline CDR1 is SGHVS and CDR2 is FNYEAQ. CDR3 length equals 16 residues. Between the trimmed V and J ends, which lost 2 bases and 5 bases, there was a span of 17 bases. CDR3 bases: TGTGCCAGCAGCTTATCGGTGGGGGGGCCCGGAGATACGCAGTATTTT. Protein: CASSLSVGGPGDTQYF.

This clonotype was observed many times. The genes are TRBV7-3 and TRBJ2-7, with TRBD2 as a possible D gene (6 bases). Germline V lookup: CDR1 SGHTA, CDR2 FQGTGA. The CDR3 length is 12 residues. V lost 6 bases and J lost 5, with 11 bases in between. The CDR3 sequence: CASSYSGDEQYF. The CDR3, as DNA: TGTGCCAGCAGTTACTCGGGGGACGAGCAGTACTTC.

This clonotype showed up just a few times. The chain links TRBV7-8 to TRBJ2-7; 10 bases line up with TRBD2. This CDR3 region has 15 residues. The V and J ends lost 3 bases and 1 base, in that order; junction bases with no gene match: 3. Per germline, CDR1 SGHVS and CDR2 FQNEAQ. CDR3: CASSFGLAVSYEQYF. The DNA for the CDR3 is TGTGCCAGCAGCTTTGGACTAGCGGTTTCCTACGAGCAGTACTTC.

This chain connects TRBV5-1 to TRBJ2-5; a possible D gene is TRBD1 (5 bases). The germline V gene has CDR1 SGHRS and CDR2 YFSETQ. Trimming removed 0 bases at V and 1 base at J, with 10 bases between. The CDR3 consists of 15 residues. The CDR3 DNA sequence: TGCGCCAGCAGCTTGGCCCAGGGCCCCCAAGAGACCCAGTACTTC. This encodes CASSLAQGPQETQYF. The full variable domain, rest sourced from reference TRBV5-1 and TRBJ2-5, is KAGVTQTPRYLIKTRGQQVTLSCSPISGHRSVSWYQQTPGQGLQFLFEYFSETQRNKGNFPGRFSGRQFSNSRSEMNVSTLELGDSALYLCASSLAQGPQETQYFGPGTRLLVL.

This clonotype was seen ten or more times. V is TRBV20-1 and J is TRBJ2-7; TRBD2 matches 14 bases. This CDR3 has 14 amino acids. The junction had 5 bases not matched to a gene; V was cut back by 6 bases and J by 4 bases. Germline CDR1 is DFQATT and CDR2 is SNEGSKA (reference sequence). CDR3 bases: TGCAGTGCGCAGACTAGCGGGGGGGGGTACGAGCAGTACTTC. This translates into CSAQTSGGGYEQYF.

This clonotype was recorded many times. The CDR3 is CSARDMGQGFYNEQFF. The CDR3, as DNA: TGCAGTGCTAGAGATATGGGACAGGGCTTCTACAATGAGCAGTTCTTC. The chain uses TRBV20-1 and TRBJ2-1; 9 nucleotides align to TRBD1. Per germline, CDR1 DFQATT and CDR2 SNEGSKA (reference sequence). The CDR3 runs 16 residues. V lost 0 bases and J lost 3; bases outside the gene matches: 6.

This clonotype was detected ten times or more. The chain uses TRBV5-1 and TRBJ2-1, with D perhaps given as TRBD1 or TRBD2 (5 bases each). The germline CDR1 and CDR2 sequences are SGHRS and YFSETQ. This CDR3 comprises 13 residues. V gave up 4 bases and J gave up 6 bases, with 11 bases separating them. CDR3 nucleotides: TGCGCCAGCAGCCAGGGACCTTCCAATGAGCAGTTCTTC. The encoded protein is CASSQGPSNEQFF.

The CDR3 protein is CASTDTPYEQYF. As DNA, the CDR3 is TGTGCCAGCACGGACACCCCCTACGAGCAGTACTTC. The chain uses TRBV6-2 or TRBV6-3 and TRBJ2-7; D might be TRBD1 (5 bases). V dropped 7 bases and J dropped 2 bases, with 9 bases sitting between them. The CDR3 is 12 residues long. CDR1 and CDR2 from the germline V gene are MNHEY and SVGEGT.

This clonotype was recorded at least ten times. This chain links TRBV18 with TRBJ1-5; unclear D gene. Germline assignment: CDR1 KGHSH and CDR2 LQKENI. This CDR3 comprises 13 residues. Trimming took 3 bases from V and 5 from J, leaving 8 bases between them. In DNA form, the CDR3 reads TGTGCCAGCTCACCGGGGTGGTATCAGCCCCAGCATTTT. This gives the protein CASSPGWYQPQHF.